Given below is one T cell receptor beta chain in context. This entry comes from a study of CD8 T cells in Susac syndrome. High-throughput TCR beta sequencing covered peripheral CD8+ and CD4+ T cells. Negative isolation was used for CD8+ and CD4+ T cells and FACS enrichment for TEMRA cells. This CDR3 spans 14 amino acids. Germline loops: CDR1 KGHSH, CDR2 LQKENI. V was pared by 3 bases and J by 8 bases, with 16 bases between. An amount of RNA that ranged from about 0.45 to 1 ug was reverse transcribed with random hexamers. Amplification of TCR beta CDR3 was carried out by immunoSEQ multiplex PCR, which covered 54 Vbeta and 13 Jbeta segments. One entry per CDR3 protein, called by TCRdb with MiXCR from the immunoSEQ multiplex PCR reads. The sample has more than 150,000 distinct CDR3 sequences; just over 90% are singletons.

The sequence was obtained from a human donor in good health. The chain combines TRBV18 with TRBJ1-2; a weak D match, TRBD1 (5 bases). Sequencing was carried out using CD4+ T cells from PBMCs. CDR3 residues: CASSPGTHTGGYTF. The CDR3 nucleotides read TGTGCCAGCTCACCCGGGACTCACACCGGGGGCTACACCTTC.